This T cell receptor (beta chain) stems from a study of T-cell reconstitution after alpha-beta-depleted transplantation in children. V lost 5 bases and J lost 6; bases outside the gene matches: 4. The CDR3 extends over 15 amino acids. Preparation of the TCRbeta library used unique molecular identifiers. TCRdb fed the PCR reads into MiXCR, producing one record per CDR3 protein. The sample yields a few hundred thousand distinct CDR3 sequences, 10% to 15% seen once. The chain carries TRBV12-3 or TRBV12-4 and TRBJ2-1, with 13 bases matching TRBD2. This sequence was found in a male patient between 10 and 17 years old who had a stem cell transplant for acute myeloid leukemia, so the T cells may come from the graft donor. Sequenced here: PBMCs, mostly from graft donor cells, sampled 360 days after TCRalphabeta/CD19-depleted stem cell transplant. DNA for the CDR3: TGTGCCAGCAGTAGGACTAGCGGGAGTCGCAATGAGCAGTTCTTC. Its protein is CASSRTSGSRNEQFF.